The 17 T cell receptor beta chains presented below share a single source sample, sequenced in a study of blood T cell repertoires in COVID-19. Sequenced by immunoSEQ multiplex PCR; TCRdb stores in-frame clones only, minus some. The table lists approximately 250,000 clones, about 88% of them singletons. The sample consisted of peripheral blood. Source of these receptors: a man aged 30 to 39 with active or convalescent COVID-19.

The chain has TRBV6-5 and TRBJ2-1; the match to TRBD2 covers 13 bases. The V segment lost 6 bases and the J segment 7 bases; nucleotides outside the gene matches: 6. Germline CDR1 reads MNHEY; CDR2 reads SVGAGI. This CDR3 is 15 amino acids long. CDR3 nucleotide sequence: TGTGCCAGCAGGCGAGGACTAGCGGGGGTTAATGAGCAGTTCTTC. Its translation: CASRRGLAGVNEQFF.

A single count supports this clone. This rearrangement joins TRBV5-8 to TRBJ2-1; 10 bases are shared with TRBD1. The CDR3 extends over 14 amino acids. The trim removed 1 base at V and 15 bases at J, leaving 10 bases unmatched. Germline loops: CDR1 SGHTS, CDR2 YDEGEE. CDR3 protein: CASSLLRDRGFRFF. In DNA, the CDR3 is TGTGCCAGCAGCTTGCTCCGGGACAGGGGATTTAGGTTCTTC.

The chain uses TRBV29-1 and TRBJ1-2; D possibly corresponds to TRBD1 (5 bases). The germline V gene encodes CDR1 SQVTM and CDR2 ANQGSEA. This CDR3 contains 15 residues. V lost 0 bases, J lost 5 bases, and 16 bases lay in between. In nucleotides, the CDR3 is TGCAGCGTTGAAGATTCCTCACCCAAGGGGTATGGCTACACCTTC. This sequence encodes CSVEDSSPKGYGYTF.

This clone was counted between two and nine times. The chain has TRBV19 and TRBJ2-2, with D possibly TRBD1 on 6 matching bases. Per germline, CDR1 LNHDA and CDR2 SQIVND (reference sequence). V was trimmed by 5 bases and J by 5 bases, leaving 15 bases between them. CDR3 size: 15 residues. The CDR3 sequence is CASSPGTQGTGELFF. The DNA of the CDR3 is TGTGCCAGTAGTCCTGGGACCCAGGGGACCGGGGAGCTGTTTTTT.

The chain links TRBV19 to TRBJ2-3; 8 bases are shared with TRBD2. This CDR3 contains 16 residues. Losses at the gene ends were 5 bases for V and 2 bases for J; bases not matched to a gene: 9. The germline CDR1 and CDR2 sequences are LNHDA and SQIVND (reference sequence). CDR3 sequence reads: CASSSRPGGHTDTQYF. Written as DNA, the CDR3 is TGTGCCAGTAGTTCCCGTCCGGGGGGGCACACAGATACGCAGTATTTT.

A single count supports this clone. The CDR3 region has the DNA TGCGCCAGCAACGAGGCAGGGTTTACCTATGGCTACACCTTC. Translated, it gives CASNEAGFTYGYTF. V is TRBV10-2 and J is TRBJ1-2; a possible D gene is TRBD1 (5 bases). CDR1 is WSHSY, CDR2 SAAADI, per germline. The CDR3 covers 14 residues. V dropped 7 bases and J dropped 4 bases, with 16 bases sitting between them.

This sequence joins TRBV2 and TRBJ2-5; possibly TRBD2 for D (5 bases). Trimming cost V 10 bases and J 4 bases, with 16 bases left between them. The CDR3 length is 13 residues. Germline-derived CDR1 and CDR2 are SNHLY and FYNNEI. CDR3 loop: CATESERGETQYF. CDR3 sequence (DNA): TGTGCCACCGAATCGGAACGGGGAGAGACCCAGTACTTC. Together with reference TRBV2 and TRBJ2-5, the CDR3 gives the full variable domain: EPEVTQTPSHQVTQMGQEVILRCVPISNHLYFYWYRQILGQKVEFLVSFYNNEISEKSEIFDDQFSVERPDGSNFTLKIRSTKLEDSAMYFCATESERGETQYFGPGTRLLVL.

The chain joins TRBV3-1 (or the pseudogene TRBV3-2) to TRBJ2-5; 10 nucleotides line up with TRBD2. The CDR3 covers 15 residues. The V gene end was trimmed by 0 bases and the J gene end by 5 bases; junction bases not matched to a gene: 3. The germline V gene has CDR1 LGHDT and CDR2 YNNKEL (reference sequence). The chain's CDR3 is CASSQELGLAETQYF. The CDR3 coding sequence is TGTGCCAGCAGCCAAGAACTGGGACTAGCGGAGACCCAGTACTTC.

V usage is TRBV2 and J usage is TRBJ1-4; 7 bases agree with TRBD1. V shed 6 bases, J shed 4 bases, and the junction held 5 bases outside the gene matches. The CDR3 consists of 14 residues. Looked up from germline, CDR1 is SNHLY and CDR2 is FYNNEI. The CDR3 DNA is TGTGCCAGCAGAGACAGGGCCGGTAATGAAAAACTGTTTTTT. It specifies CASRDRAGNEKLFF.

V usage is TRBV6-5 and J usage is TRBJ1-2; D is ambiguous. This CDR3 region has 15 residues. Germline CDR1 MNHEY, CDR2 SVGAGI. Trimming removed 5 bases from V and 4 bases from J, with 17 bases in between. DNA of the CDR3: TGTGCCAGCAGTAGGAGAGAGGGTCTTAGCTATGGCTACACCTTC. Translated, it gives CASSRREGLSYGYTF.

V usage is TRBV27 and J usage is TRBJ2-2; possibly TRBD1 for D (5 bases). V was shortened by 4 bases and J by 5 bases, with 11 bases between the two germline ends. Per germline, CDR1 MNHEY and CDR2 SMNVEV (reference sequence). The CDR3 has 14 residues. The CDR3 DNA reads TGTGCCAGCAGTTCAGACAGCTTTACCGGGGAGCTGTTTTTT. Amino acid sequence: CASSSDSFTGELFF.

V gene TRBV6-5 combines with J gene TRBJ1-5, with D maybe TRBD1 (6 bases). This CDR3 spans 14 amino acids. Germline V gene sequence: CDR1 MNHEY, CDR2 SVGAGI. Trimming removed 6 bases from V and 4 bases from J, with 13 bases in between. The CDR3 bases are TGTGCCAGCAGACCCGGAACAGGGAATCAGCCCCAGCATTTT. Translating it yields CASRPGTGNQPQHF.

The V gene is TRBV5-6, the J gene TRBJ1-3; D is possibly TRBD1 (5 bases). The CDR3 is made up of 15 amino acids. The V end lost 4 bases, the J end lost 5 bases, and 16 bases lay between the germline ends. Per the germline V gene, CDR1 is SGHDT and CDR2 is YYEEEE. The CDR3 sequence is CASSPRGQGRNTIYF. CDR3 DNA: TGTGCCAGCAGCCCGCGTGGGCAGGGAAGAAACACCATATATTTT.

This CDR3 reads CASSLLAGGGDEQFF. CDR3 bases: TGTGCCAGCAGCTTGCTAGCGGGGGGGGGTGATGAGCAGTTCTTC. This sequence joins TRBV5-6 and TRBJ2-1; the match to TRBD2 covers 12 bases. Germline CDR1 and CDR2: SGHDT and YYEEEE. This CDR3 is 15 amino acids long. The ends lost 1 base at V and 8 bases at J; junction bases unmatched: 4.

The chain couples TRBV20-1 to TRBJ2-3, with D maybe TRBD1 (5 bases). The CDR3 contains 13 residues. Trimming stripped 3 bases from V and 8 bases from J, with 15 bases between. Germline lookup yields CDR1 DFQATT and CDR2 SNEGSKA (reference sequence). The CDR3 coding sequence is TGCAGTGCTAGTGCCAGGGCGGTTGGTACGCAGTATTTT. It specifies CSASARAVGTQYF.

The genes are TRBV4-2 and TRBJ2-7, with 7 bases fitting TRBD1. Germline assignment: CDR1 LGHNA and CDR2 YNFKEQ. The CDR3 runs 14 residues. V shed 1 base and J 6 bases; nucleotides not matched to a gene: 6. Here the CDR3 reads CASSQGRAGGEQYF. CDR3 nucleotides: TGTGCCAGCAGCCAAGGCCGGGCAGGGGGCGAGCAGTACTTC.

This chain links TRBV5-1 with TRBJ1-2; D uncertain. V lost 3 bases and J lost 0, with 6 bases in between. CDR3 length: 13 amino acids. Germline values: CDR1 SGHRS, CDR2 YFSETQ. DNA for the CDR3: TGCGCCAGCAGCTCCTCGGCTAACTATGGCTACACCTTC. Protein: CASSSSANYGYTF. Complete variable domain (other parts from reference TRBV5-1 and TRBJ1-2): KAGVTQTPRYLIKTRGQQVTLSCSPISGHRSVSWYQQTPGQGLQFLFEYFSETQRNKGNFPGRFSGRQFSNSRSEMNVSTLELGDSALYLCASSSSANYGYTFGSGTRLTVV.